A selection of T cell receptor beta chains follows, all from one sample in a study of tumor and adjacent non-tumor tissue in lung cancer. TCRdb re-called the multiplex PCR reads through MiXCR, storing one row per CDR3 protein. The sample yields around 100,000 distinct CDR3 sequences, 65% seen once. The specimen was distant non-tumor lung tissue. These receptors originate from a man aged 30 to 39 with non-small cell lung cancer. CDR3s include the opening cysteine and the closing phenylalanine or tryptophan. The size of a clone is reported for some rows only, either as once, few or many, or as a class for expanded clones.

v_gene,abundance,j_gene,CDR3aa
TRBV29-1,-,TRBJ2-7,CSVQSTSYEQYF
TRBV11-1,once,TRBJ2-7,CANSVGGDYEQYF
TRBV4-1,many,TRBJ2-3,CASSPRVLADTDTQYF
TRBV20-1,-,TRBJ2-1,CGTAPGQTYNGQFF
TRBV5-1,-,TRBJ1-1,CTSSPLGASGTEAFF
TRBV4-2,-,TRBJ2-1,CVSDRTRGDEQFF
TRBV11-2,-,TRBJ2-3,CASSFDWEGKQYF
TRBV20-1,many,TRBJ2-3,CSARNLGAGDTDTQYF
TRBV6-2/TRBV6-3,-,TRBJ1-5,CANSTTGINQPRHF
TRBV12-3/TRBV12-4,-,TRBJ1-5,CARSVFEVGNQPQHF
TRBV11-2,-,TRBJ2-7,CASSLAAGDLYEQYF
TRBV7-8,-,TRBJ1-6,CASSFGEVAPLHF
TRBV28,-,TRBJ2-1,CASSFPIAEKNSYNEQSF
TRBV20-1,-,TRBJ1-3,CSARRASRGDTIYF
TRBV20-1,-,TRBJ2-1,CSARPIGLSYNEQLF
TRBV20-1,many,TRBJ1-4,CSARGLGQGGEKLFF
TRBV20-1,many,TRBJ1-1,CSARDSFMNTEAFF
TRBV4-3,-,TRBJ2-1,CTSSPERGIYNGQFF
TRBV4-1,few,TRBJ2-3,CASSHVSGRAGTDTQYF
TRBV11-3,-,TRBJ2-3,CASSPRRDTDTQYF
TRBV11-2,-,TRBJ2-5,CASSLAGGSTSRVLLGEETQYF
TRBV6-2/TRBV6-3,-,TRBJ2-7,CGSSFNRDRGYEQYF
TRBV29-1,once,TRBJ2-3,CGDLRQGTDTRYF
TRBV29-1,-,TRBJ1-2,CSVDVAGAIMGHYTF
TRBV12-3/TRBV12-4,-,TRBJ1-1,CTSSLGMSNTEAFF
TRBV28,once,TRBJ1-2,CASMGFYGYTF
TRBV6-2/TRBV6-3,few,TRBJ2-2,CASTYSTSGAGELFF
TRBV12-3/TRBV12-4,once,TRBJ2-1,CAISSRLAGGSWNEQFF
TRBV11-2,-,TRBJ2-1,CASSPAGGNDEQFF
TRBV6-5,-,TRBJ2-1,CASSYSSGSYNEQFF
TRBV12-3/TRBV12-4,-,TRBJ1-1,CANSLDGGGSEAFF
TRBV5-6,-,TRBJ1-1,CASSLLQSQEVAFF
TRBV4-2,-,TRBJ2-7,CASSQDGQVEQYF
TRBV6-1,once,TRBJ2-2,CASSEGTGDRGELFF
TRBV29-1,medium-sized,TRBJ1-3,CSVEEYSGNTIYF
TRBV20-1,once,TRBJ2-3,CSAVGGLAIDTQYF
TRBV11-2,-,TRBJ1-1,CASISGTNTEAFF
TRBV6-5,-,TRBJ2-7,CASSLGQGISYEQYF
TRBV20-1,-,TRBJ2-2,CNARGGTGEPFF
TRBV6-1,-,TRBJ1-3,CASSEYIGTGNIIYF
TRBV11-3,-,TRBJ2-7,CASSLESTGIREQYF
TRBV11-3,-,TRBJ2-2,CASSLEGYSGELFF
TRBV6-1,many,TRBJ2-3,CASIPRGGSTDTQYF
TRBV29-1,-,TRBJ1-3,CSVGDRGNTIYF
TRBV11-2,-,TRBJ2-7,CASSLAQEGTSGVYEEYF
TRBV20-1,-,TRBJ2-3,CSARNPGGLTETQCF
TRBV6-1,-,TRBJ1-3,CASSSQGSGGSTIYF
TRBV29-1,-,TRBJ2-7,CSVLGEGAYEKYF
TRBV11-1,-,TRBJ1-6,CACSADTYRSPLHF